The rows below give T cell receptor beta chains drawn from one sample of a study of T-cell reconstitution after alpha-beta-depleted transplantation in children. TCRdb itself ran the PCR reads through MiXCR, one entry per CDR3 protein. The sample has about 610,000 distinct CDR3 sequences, approximately 10% seen once. The specimen was PBMCs from the stem cell graft donor, collected from the stem cell graft. These receptors were taken from a human donor who donated a stem cell graft to a child with acute myeloid leukemia. The CDR3 runs from the conserved cysteine through the conserved F or W. The order of the fields is J gene, clone size, D gene, V gene, CDR3 length, CDR3 protein, CDR3 DNA. D genes are given only for firm matches. Clone size is given for some rows only: seen once, a few or many times, or a class if the clone is expanded.

TRBJ2-5	many	TRBD2	TRBV28	13	CASSWTSIETQYF	TGTGCCAGCAGTTGGACTAGCATCGAGACCCAGTACTTC
TRBJ2-4	many	TRBD1	TRBV7-2	13	CASSPGGGNIQYF	TGTGCCAGCAGCCCAGGGGGTGGAAACATTCAGTACTTC
TRBJ2-5	many	-	TRBV7-2	13	CASSRDTQETQYF	TGTGCCAGCAGCCGGGACACCCAAGAGACCCAGTACTTC
TRBJ2-2	-	-	TRBV14	15	CASSQDPGNTGELFF	TGTGCCAGCAGCCAAGACCCGGGAAACACCGGGGAGCTGTTTTTT
TRBJ2-1	many	-	TRBV18	11	CASSPRHEQFF	TGTGCCAGCTCACCACGGCATGAGCAGTTCTTC
TRBJ2-7	few	-	TRBV29-1	13	CSVVDQGTYEQYF	TGCAGCGTTGTTGACCAGGGTACCTACGAGCAGTACTTC
TRBJ1-2	-	-	TRBV30	13	CAWSRDMGHGYTF	TGTGCCTGGAGTCGAGACATGGGCCATGGCTACACCTTC
TRBJ1-4	few	-	TRBV5-1	15	CASSLVGDTGEKLFF	TGCGCCAGCAGCTTGGTCGGAGATACGGGTGAAAAACTGTTTTTT
TRBJ2-7	-	TRBD1	TRBV7-9	15	CASSPSGTGGGEQYF	TGTGCCAGCAGCCCCTCCGGGACAGGGGGTGGCGAGCAGTACTTC
TRBJ2-2	many	-	TRBV28	14	CASSLSRLSGELFF	TGTGCCAGCAGTTTGTCTCGTCTGTCCGGGGAGCTGTTTTTT
TRBJ1-1	-	-	TRBV20-1	12	CSARSKNTEAFF	TGCAGTGCTAGATCCAAGAACACTGAAGCTTTCTTT
TRBJ2-5	many	-	TRBV6-5	14	CASTRRGYQETQYF	TGTGCCAGCACCCGTCGGGGGTACCAAGAGACCCAGTACTTC
TRBJ1-5	few	-	TRBV7-3	13	CASSARGSGPQHF	TGTGCCAGCAGCGCAAGGGGTTCGGGGCCCCAGCATTTT
TRBJ2-7	few	TRBD1	TRBV27	14	CASSEDRVPYEQYF	TGTGCCAGCAGTGAGGACAGGGTGCCCTACGAGCAGTACTTC
TRBJ2-2	-	-	TRBV2	15	CASSDRDTYTGELFF	TGTGCCAGCAGTGACCGGGACACCTACACCGGGGAGCTGTTTTTT
TRBJ2-7	-	TRBD1	TRBV20-1	14	CSATRQGATYEQYF	TGCAGTGCTACCAGACAGGGGGCAACCTACGAGCAGTACTTC
TRBJ2-5	-	-	TRBV28	16	CASSFQGRRGEETQYF	TGTGCCAGCAGTTTTCAGGGACGTAGAGGAGAAGAGACCCAGTACTTC
TRBJ2-2	many	TRBD2	TRBV29-1	14	CSVRLAGVPGELFF	TGCAGCGTCCGACTAGCGGGAGTCCCCGGGGAGCTGTTTTTT
TRBJ2-1	many	-	TRBV5-1	15	CASSLGGGYYNEQFF	TGCGCCAGCAGCTTGGGCGGCGGATACTACAATGAGCAGTTCTTC
TRBJ2-7	many	TRBD1	TRBV20-1	15	CSARDGTGDRNEQYF	TGCAGTGCTAGAGATGGGACAGGGGACCGCAACGAGCAGTACTTC
TRBJ2-1	few	TRBD1	TRBV5-5	16	CASSFRPRGLMNEQFF	TGTGCCAGCAGCTTCCGGCCCAGGGGGCTGATGAATGAGCAGTTCTTC
TRBJ2-5	few	TRBD1	TRBV5-1	15	CASSLYRDSKETQYF	TGCGCCAGCAGCTTGTACCGGGACAGTAAAGAGACCCAGTACTTC
TRBJ1-2	many	-	TRBV6-1	14	CASSEVGNSYGYTF	TGTGCCAGCAGTGAAGTCGGGAATTCCTATGGCTACACCTTC
TRBJ1-1	-	-	TRBV6-1	12	CASTGRATEAFF	TGTGCCAGCACCGGCAGGGCCACTGAAGCTTTCTTT
TRBJ2-5	-	-	TRBV12-3/TRBV12-4	15	CASSFGTAPRETQYF	TGTGCCAGCAGTTTTGGCACAGCTCCCCGGGAGACCCAGTACTTC
TRBJ2-1	-	TRBD2	TRBV5-6	17	CASSPGTSGRLYNEQFF	TGTGCCAGCAGCCCGGGGACTAGCGGGAGGCTGTACAATGAGCAGTTCTTC
TRBJ2-1	few	TRBD2	TRBV6-1	17	CASSDRSGSLSGNEQFF	TGTGCCAGCAGTGATCGGAGCGGGAGTTTAAGTGGGAATGAGCAGTTCTTC
TRBJ1-5	many	-	TRBV6-1	14	CASSASGSYQPQHF	TGTGCCAGCAGCGCTTCGGGGTCTTATCAGCCCCAGCATTTT
TRBJ2-5	many	-	TRBV5-6	13	CASSWRGEETQYF	TGTGCCAGCAGCTGGAGGGGGGAAGAGACCCAGTACTTC
TRBJ1-2	few	TRBD1	TRBV12-3/TRBV12-4	15	CASSTTEDRVYGYTF	TGTGCCAGCAGTACTACCGAGGACAGGGTATATGGCTACACCTTC
TRBJ2-7	many	-	TRBV10-3	13	CAIGTTGMGEQYF	TGTGCCATCGGGACAACAGGGATGGGCGAGCAGTACTTC